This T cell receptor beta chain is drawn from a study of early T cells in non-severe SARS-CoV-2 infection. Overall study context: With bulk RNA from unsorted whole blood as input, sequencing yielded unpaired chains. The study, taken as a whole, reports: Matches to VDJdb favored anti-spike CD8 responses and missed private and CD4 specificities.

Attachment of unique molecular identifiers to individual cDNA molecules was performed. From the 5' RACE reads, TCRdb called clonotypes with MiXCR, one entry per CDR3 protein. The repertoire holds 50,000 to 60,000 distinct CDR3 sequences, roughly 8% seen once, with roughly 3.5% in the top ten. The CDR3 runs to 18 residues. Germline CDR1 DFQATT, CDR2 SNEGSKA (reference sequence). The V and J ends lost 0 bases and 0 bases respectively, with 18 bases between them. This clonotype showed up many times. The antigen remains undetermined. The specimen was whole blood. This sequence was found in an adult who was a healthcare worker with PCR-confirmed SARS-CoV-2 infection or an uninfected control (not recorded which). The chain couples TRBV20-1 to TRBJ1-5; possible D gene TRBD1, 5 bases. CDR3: CSARDNGQGLSSNQPQHF. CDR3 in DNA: TGCAGTGCTAGAGATAACGGGCAGGGCCTTTCTAGCAATCAGCCCCAGCATTTT.